These T cell receptor beta chains were read from a single sample in a study of PD-1 and CTLA-4 blockade in melanoma. Libraries were prepared by immunoSEQ multiplex PCR; TCRdb keeps only in-frame clonotypes and omits some of them. The repertoire holds 7,200 or so clones, with 80% as singletons. Sequenced here: CD8+ T cells from peripheral blood, sampled before anti-PD-1 treatment. The receptors come from a human donor with melanoma. The CDR3 runs from the conserved cysteine through the conserved F or W. D genes are given only for firm matches. Clone size is stated in some rows and not others, as once, few, many or a class when expanded.

NA,NA,TRBV11-3,TRBJ1-1,CASSLAQGNTEAFF,TGTGCCAGCAGCTTAGCTCAGGGGAACACTGAAGCTTTCTTT
medium-sized,NA,TRBV11-2,TRBJ2-7,CASSPWTDYEQYF,TGTGCCAGCAGCCCCTGGACAGACTACGAGCAGTACTTC
medium-sized,NA,TRBV10-1,TRBJ2-5,CASSESGVEETQYF,TGCGCCAGCAGTGAGTCGGGCGTCGAGGAGACCCAGTACTTC
NA,NA,TRBV19,TRBJ2-7,CATEGSNYEQYF,TGTGCCACCGAAGGAAGTAACTACGAGCAGTACTTC
NA,NA,TRBV4-1,TRBJ1-1,CASSQGENEAFF,TGCGCCAGCAGCCAAGGTGAAAATGAAGCTTTCTTT
NA,NA,TRBV11-2,TRBJ1-3,CASSLDPRGAIYF,TGTGCCAGCAGCTTAGATCCCCGGGGCGCCATATATTTT
NA,NA,TRBV11-2,TRBJ2-7,CASSLDGYSYEQYF,TGTGCCAGCAGCTTAGATGGATATTCCTACGAGCAGTACTTC
NA,NA,TRBV27,TRBJ1-1,CASSLRAQGYTEAFF,TGTGCCAGCAGTTTAAGGGCACAGGGTTACACTGAAGCTTTCTTT
NA,NA,TRBV27,TRBJ2-1,CASSLEVFNEQFF,TGTGCCAGCAGTTTAGAGGTATTCAATGAGCAGTTCTTC
few,NA,TRBV7-9,TRBJ1-2,CASSPGPVYGYTF,TGTGCCAGCAGCCCCGGGCCGGTCTATGGCTACACCTTC
NA,TRBD2,TRBV10-3,TRBJ2-7,CATSQPASGSYEQYF,TGTGCCACCAGTCAGCCGGCTAGCGGCTCCTACGAGCAGTACTTC
NA,NA,TRBV6-5,TRBJ2-1,CASSYGGGPYNEQFF,TGTGCCAGCAGTTACGGAGGTGGGCCCTACAATGAGCAGTTCTTC
once,TRBD1,TRBV6-2/TRBV6-3,TRBJ1-2,CASSSDRVGDYGYTF,TGTGCCAGCAGTTCCGACAGGGTTGGGGACTATGGCTACACCTTC
NA,NA,TRBV16,TRBJ2-7,CASSQQGPEQYF,TGTGCCAGCAGCCAACAGGGGCCCGAGCAGTACTTC
NA,TRBD1,TRBV7-8,TRBJ2-1,CASSLEDRAPGEQFF,TGTGCCAGCAGCTTAGAGGACAGGGCTCCAGGTGAGCAGTTCTTC
few,NA,TRBV6-5,TRBJ2-1,CASSYGLSSYNEQFF,TGTGCCAGCAGCTACGGGTTGAGCTCCTACAATGAGCAGTTCTTC
NA,NA,TRBV11-3,TRBJ2-7,CATRQGGEQYF,TGTGCCACTAGACAGGGAGGCGAGCAGTACTTC
NA,NA,TRBV11-3,TRBJ2-7,CASSFTDTYEQYF,TGTGCCAGCAGCTTCACCGATACCTACGAGCAGTACTTC
NA,NA,TRBV6-5,TRBJ2-5,CASSYGGPRGETQYF,TGTGCCAGCAGTTACGGCGGGCCTAGGGGCGAGACCCAGTACTTC
NA,TRBD1,TRBV2,TRBJ1-2,CASSLTGVNNYGYTF,TGTGCCAGCAGCCTGACAGGGGTAAATAACTATGGCTACACCTTC
NA,NA,TRBV13,TRBJ2-7,CASSARGSYEQYF,TGTGCCAGCAGCGCACGGGGCAGCTACGAGCAGTACTTC
NA,TRBD1,TRBV18,TRBJ2-7,CASSPGQLGYEQYF,TGTGCCAGCTCGCCGGGACAGTTAGGTTACGAGCAGTACTTC
NA,NA,TRBV7-9,TRBJ2-1,CASSLSPLEQFF,TGTGCCAGCAGCTTATCCCCTCTTGAGCAGTTCTTC
NA,NA,TRBV9,TRBJ1-4,CASSADGGRDNEKLFF,TGTGCCAGCAGCGCAGATGGCGGGCGGGATAATGAAAAACTGTTTTTT
NA,TRBD1,TRBV2,TRBJ2-2,CASSGGAGGTGELFF,TGTGCCAGCAGTGGAGGGGCAGGGGGAACCGGGGAGCTGTTTTTT
once,NA,TRBV27,TRBJ1-6,CASSLSWNSYNSPLHF,TGTGCCAGCAGTTTATCGTGGAACTCCTATAATTCACCCCTCCACTTT
few,TRBD2,TRBV5-8,TRBJ2-2,CASSLASGHTGELFF,TGTGCCAGCAGCTTGGCTAGCGGGCACACCGGGGAGCTGTTTTTT
NA,NA,TRBV10-3,TRBJ2-7,CAIATRNEQYF,TGTGCCATCGCGACTAGGAACGAGCAGTACTTC
NA,TRBD2,TRBV6-2/TRBV6-3,TRBJ2-3,CASSYGRGGITDTQYF,TGTGCCAGCAGTTATGGACGCGGGGGTATCACAGATACGCAGTATTTT
NA,NA,TRBV19,TRBJ1-4,CASNTPGRAATNEKLFF,TGTGCCAGTAATACCCCAGGGAGGGCCGCAACTAATGAAAAACTGTTTTTT
few,NA,TRBV11-3,TRBJ2-3,CASSPVGADTDTQYF,TGTGCCAGCAGCCCCGTCGGGGCCGACACAGATACGCAGTATTTT
few,TRBD1,TRBV7-6,TRBJ1-3,CASSLEGQGANTIYF,TGTGCCAGCAGCCTCGAGGGACAGGGGGCAAACACCATATATTTT
NA,NA,TRBV9,TRBJ1-1,CASSVGSANTEAFF,TGTGCCAGCAGCGTAGGGTCAGCGAACACTGAAGCTTTCTTT
NA,NA,TRBV4-3,TRBJ1-5,CASSQDLRGRSQPQHF,TGCGCCAGCAGCCAAGATCTAAGGGGTCGGAGTCAGCCCCAGCATTTT
NA,NA,TRBV1,TRBJ1-6,CTSSQDVPSGGTLHF,TGCACCAGCAGCCAAGATGTCCCATCGGGAGGAACCCTCCACTTT
NA,NA,TRBV12-3/TRBV12-4,TRBJ2-7,CASSFGDIHEQYF,TGTGCCAGCAGTTTCGGGGACATCCACGAGCAGTACTTC
once,NA,TRBV19,TRBJ1-5,CASSMGQSNQPQHF,TGTGCCAGTAGTATGGGACAAAGCAATCAGCCCCAGCATTTT
NA,TRBD1,TRBV9,TRBJ1-1,CASSETGIGNTEAFF,TGTGCCAGCAGCGAGACAGGGATCGGGAACACTGAAGCTTTCTTT
once,NA,TRBV18,TRBJ2-1,CASSFSDSNEQFF,TGTGCCAGCTCATTCTCCGATTCCAATGAGCAGTTCTTC
NA,TRBD1,TRBV10-3,TRBJ2-5,CAISDGTGRPETQYF,TGTGCCATCAGTGACGGGACAGGGCGGCCAGAGACCCAGTACTTC
NA,NA,TRBV7-9,TRBJ1-1,CASSLWETEAFF,TGTGCCAGCAGCTTATGGGAGACTGAAGCTTTCTTT
NA,NA,TRBV7-9,TRBJ2-1,CASARAPVVDEQFF,TGTGCCAGCGCCCGGGCGCCTGTCGTGGATGAGCAGTTCTTC
NA,TRBD2,TRBV30,TRBJ2-1,CAWSYSSGIAYNEQFF,TGTGCCTGGAGTTATTCAAGCGGGATCGCCTACAATGAGCAGTTCTTC
NA,TRBD2,TRBV5-6,TRBJ2-7,CASSAGHGTSEYEQYF,TGTGCCAGCAGCGCGGGACATGGGACTAGCGAGTACGAGCAGTACTTC
NA,TRBD2,TRBV29-1,TRBJ2-7,CSIGRESYEQYF,TGCAGCATAGGGAGGGAGTCCTACGAGCAGTACTTC
once,NA,TRBV9,TRBJ2-3,CASSVGGQDTQYF,TGTGCCAGCAGCGTGGGCGGCCAGGATACGCAGTATTTT
NA,NA,TRBV5-1,TRBJ2-7,CASSLGGPMSSYEQYF,TGCGCCAGCAGCTTGGGAGGGCCCATGTCCTCCTACGAGCAGTACTTC
NA,NA,TRBV7-8,TRBJ2-1,CASSLGGARGEQFF,TGTGCCAGCAGCTTAGGTGGGGCACGGGGTGAGCAGTTCTTC
NA,NA,TRBV29-1,TRBJ1-2,CSVERGTGYGYTF,TGCAGCGTTGAAAGGGGAACTGGCTATGGCTACACCTTC
NA,NA,TRBV6-5,TRBJ1-1,CASSFIDGNTEAFF,TGTGCCAGCAGTTTTATCGACGGAAACACTGAAGCTTTCTTT
NA,NA,TRBV4-1,TRBJ2-1,CASSRDKYNEQFF,TGCGCCAGCAGCCGGGACAAGTACAATGAGCAGTTCTTC
once,NA,TRBV5-5,TRBJ2-1,CASSPLGAGYNEQFF,TGTGCCAGCAGCCCTCTTGGTGCGGGGTACAATGAGCAGTTCTTC
NA,NA,TRBV2,TRBJ2-3,CASMAAEADTQYF,TGTGCCAGCATGGCAGCCGAGGCAGATACGCAGTATTTT